Here is one T cell receptor beta chain with its context. The antigen remains unidentified. With a J-beta primer mix and a sample-barcoded 5' primer, a second PCR ran about 6 to 11 cycles. Each CDR3 protein gets one entry after TCRdb re-called the 5' RACE reads with MiXCR. The table includes hundreds of thousands of distinct CDR3 sequences, over 40% detected once. The CDR3 contains 16 residues. The ends were cut back, 6 bases at V and 6 bases at J, with 24 bases in the middle. Germline CDR1 MNHEY, CDR2 SVGAGI. The data were obtained in a study of blood T cells in healthy people across ages. Whole-study findings and limits: Greater diversity and more naive CD4+ cells were seen in long-lived donors than in aged donors. It was found that TCR beta diversity correlated strongly with the percentage of naive T cells.

The specimen was blood. This receptor was obtained from a man older than 75 in good health. The chain joins TRBV6-5 to TRBJ2-7; maybe TRBD1 (5 bases). The CDR3 DNA is TGTGCCAGCAGGGATTTGTCAGGGCCTCTATCAAGCGAGCAGTACTTC. This encodes CASRDLSGPLSSEQYF.